Below, 15 T cell receptor beta chains from the same sample are listed, as sequenced in a study of response to subunit inactivated influenza vaccine. TCRdb reanalysed the RT-PCR reads using MiXCR and keeps one entry per CDR3 protein. The sample contains 500,000 or so distinct CDR3 sequences, about a tenth of which appear only once. The sequences come from PBMCs from blood, collected about 40 days after vaccination. Every receptor here comes from a middle-aged man who received an inactivated influenza vaccine.

The chain uses TRBV18 and TRBJ2-7, with D possibly being TRBD1 (6 bases). Per germline, CDR1 KGHSH and CDR2 LQKENI. The V gene lost 3 bases and the J gene lost 3 bases, with 9 bases spanning the gap. This CDR3 spans 13 amino acids. In DNA form, the CDR3 reads TGTGCCAGCTCACCCACCAGGGGCTACGAGCAGTACTTC. This translates into CASSPTRGYEQYF.

This clonotype was seen repeatedly, ten times or more. The rearrangement links TRBV25-1 to TRBJ2-3, with a weak D call TRBD2 (5 bases). The CDR3 extends over 16 amino acids. CDR1 is MGHDK, CDR2 SYGVNS, per germline. V lost 0 bases to trimming and J lost 8 bases, with 18 bases between them. CDR3 amino acids: CASSEYGSGSRVTQYF. The CDR3 DNA reads as TGTGCCAGCAGTGAATACGGTTCGGGAAGTCGGGTTACGCAGTATTTT. The variable domain in full, with the rest retrieved from reference TRBV25-1 and TRBJ2-3, is EADIYQTPRYLVIGTGKKITLECSQTMGHDKMYWYQQDPGMELHLIHYSYGVNSTEKGDLSSESTVSRIRTEHFPLTLESARPSHTSQYLCASSEYGSGSRVTQYFGPGTRLTVL.

In this sample, this clonotype turned up many times. V gene TRBV4-3 combines with J gene TRBJ2-7, with D possibly matching TRBD2 (5 bases). Germline CDR1 reads LGHNA; CDR2 reads YSLEER. The CDR3 covers 15 residues. Between the trimmed V and J ends, which lost 0 bases and 3 bases, there was a span of 12 bases. CDR3 in DNA: TGCGCCAGCAGCCAAGATCGGGGTTCCGGCTACGAGCAGTACTTC. This translates into CASSQDRGSGYEQYF.

This clonotype has more than one count but fewer than ten. The V and J genes are TRBV29-1 and TRBJ1-3; TRBD1 matches 7 bases. With 7 bases clipped from V and 0 bases from J, the junction kept 6 bases outside the gene matches. This CDR3 has 14 residues. Germline-derived CDR1 and CDR2 are SQVTM and ANQGSEA. The CDR3 here is CSGKTGTSGNTIYF. CDR3 coding DNA: TGCAGCGGAAAGACAGGGACCTCTGGAAACACCATATATTTT.

The chain is built from TRBV9 and TRBJ2-5, with TRBD1 matching 9 bases. There are 15 residues in the CDR3. V shed 3 bases, J shed 4 bases, and the junction held 7 bases outside the gene matches. Germline V lookup: CDR1 SGDLS, CDR2 YYNGEE. The CDR3 bases are TGTGCCAGCAGCGGAGGGACAGGGAAAAGAGAGACCCAGTACTTC. Its protein is CASSGGTGKRETQYF.

The chain carries TRBV27 and TRBJ2-2; 10 bases are a match to TRBD1. This CDR3 has 15 amino acids. Germline V gives CDR1 MNHEY, CDR2 SMNVEV (reference sequence). Germline trimming cut 8 bases from V and 3 bases from J; bases unmatched to any gene: 6. The CDR3 loop reads CASLPGQGHTGELFF. The CDR3 coding sequence is TGTGCCAGCCTACCGGGACAGGGGCACACCGGGGAGCTGTTTTTT.

The J gene is TRBJ1-2, the V gene TRBV14; D possibly corresponds to TRBD1 (6 bases). Trimming took 3 bases from V and 5 from J, leaving 16 bases between them. The germline gives CDR1 SGHDN, CDR2 FVKESK. This CDR3 has 15 residues. CDR3 coding DNA: TGTGCCAGCAGCCAGCACAGGGCCCCTGGGTATGGCTACACCTTC. It codes for CASSQHRAPGYGYTF.

This chain joins TRBV4-2 and TRBJ2-3, with a weak D call TRBD2 (5 bases). The CDR3 is 16 amino acids. Germline V gives CDR1 LGHNA, CDR2 YNFKEQ. The V and J ends lost 0 bases and 5 bases respectively, with 15 bases between them. Here the CDR3 reads CASSQEPGSPGDTQYF. The CDR3 nucleotides are TGTGCCAGCAGCCAAGAACCGGGGAGCCCGGGAGATACGCAGTATTTT.

This clonotype was observed at least ten times. The J gene is TRBJ2-5, the V gene TRBV20-1; 7 bases align to TRBD1. V was pared by 4 bases and J by 1 base, with 6 bases of the junction left unmatched. Per germline, CDR1 DFQATT and CDR2 SNEGSKA (reference sequence). This CDR3 has 14 amino acids. This CDR3 reads CSAKLDRIQETQYF. The DNA of the CDR3 is TGCAGTGCTAAACTGGACAGGATCCAAGAGACCCAGTACTTC.

This rearrangement joins TRBV3-1 to TRBJ2-1, with unresolved D. CDR3 length: 19 amino acids. Germline-derived CDR1 and CDR2 are LGHDT and YNNKEL (reference sequence). The germline V and J ends were trimmed by 0 bases and 6 bases, with 24 bases remaining between them. Written as DNA, the CDR3 is TGTGCCAGCAGCCAAGATGAAGGGTGGCGGCTAGACCTGTCCAATGAGCAGTTCTTC. Encoded protein: CASSQDEGWRLDLSNEQFF.

This sequence joins TRBV29-1 and TRBJ2-3, with D perhaps TRBD1 (5 bases). V was pared by 3 bases and J by 2 bases, with 12 bases between. Germline-derived CDR1 and CDR2 are SQVTM and ANQGSEA. This CDR3 contains 14 residues. CDR3 sequence reads: CSVDSTVHTDTQYF. CDR3 nucleotide sequence: TGCAGCGTTGATTCGACAGTTCACACAGATACGCAGTATTTT.

The genes are TRBV11-2 and TRBJ2-2; 9 nucleotides match TRBD2. This CDR3 has 16 residues. Germline loops: CDR1 SGHAT, CDR2 FQNNGV. Trimming at V came to 5 bases and at J to 1 base, leaving 5 bases not matched to a gene. In DNA, the CDR3 is TGTGCCAGCAGCCCGCGGGGGGGTCTGAACACCGGGGAGCTGTTTTTT. Protein sequence: CASSPRGGLNTGELFF.

The gene calls are TRBV28 and TRBJ2-2; 8 bases line up with TRBD1. With V trimmed by 3 bases and J by 6 bases, 12 bases remained unmatched. The CDR3 sequence is 17 residues long. Germline V gene lookup returns CDR1 MDHEN and CDR2 SYDVKM. Written as DNA, the CDR3 is TGTGCCAGCAGTTTTGGGTGGACCGGGACAGGAGCCGGGGAGCTGTTTTTT. Translating gives CASSFGWTGTGAGELFF.

J is TRBJ1-2 and V is TRBV2; no clear D. Germline V gene data show CDR1 as SNHLY and CDR2 as FYNNEI. CDR3 length: 12 residues. Trimming shortened V by 4 bases and J by 2 bases, and 5 bases separated the two germline ends. Written as DNA, the CDR3 is TGTGCCAGCAGTGTAAGCAACTATGGCTACACCTTC. Its protein product is CASSVSNYGYTF. Together with reference TRBV2 and TRBJ1-2, the CDR3 gives the full variable domain: EPEVTQTPSHQVTQMGQEVILRCVPISNHLYFYWYRQILGQKVEFLVSFYNNEISEKSEIFDDQFSVERPDGSNFTLKIRSTKLEDSAMYFCASSVSNYGYTFGSGTRLTVV.

The chain combines TRBV7-9 with TRBJ1-1, with TRBD1 identical over 7 bases. The germline V gene encodes CDR1 SEHNR and CDR2 FQNEAQ (reference sequence). V lost 2 bases to trimming and J lost 6 bases; unmatched junction nucleotides: 6. The CDR3 contains 14 residues. The CDR3 region has the DNA TGTGCCAGCAGCTTAACACAGGGGAGCGCTGAAGCTTTCTTT. This codes for CASSLTQGSAEAFF.